These T cell receptor beta chains were read from a single sample in a study of blood T cell repertoires in COVID-19. Here immunoSEQ multiplex PCR was the method, and the copy in TCRdb shows in-frame clones only, minus some. The sample holds under 250,000 clones; 75% to 85% are singletons and the top ten take 9.1%. Sample: PBMCs or T cells enriched from blood (not recorded which). The source is a woman aged 45 to 65 with acute COVID-19. The CDR3 runs from the conserved cysteine through the conserved F or W. Each record gives: J gene, V gene, D gene, clone size, CDR3 protein, CDR3 DNA. The D gene is left open where the match is weak. The size field is filled for only some rows; it gives once, few, many or a size class.

j_call: TRBJ2-5; v_call: TRBV5-1; d_call: TRBD1; clone_size: NA; cdr3_aa: CASSASSTGGRETQYF; cdr3_nt: TGCGCCAGCAGCGCTTCTAGCACAGGGGGCCGAGAGACCCAGTACTTC
j_call: TRBJ1-2; v_call: TRBV6-5; d_call: TRBD1; clone_size: NA; cdr3_aa: CASSPRGTDGYTF; cdr3_nt: TGTGCCAGCAGCCCCAGGGGGACAGACGGCTACACCTTC
j_call: TRBJ2-5; v_call: TRBV18; d_call: NA; clone_size: NA; cdr3_aa: CASSPLPISGDRLRGQETQYF; cdr3_nt: TGTGCCAGCTCACCACTACCAATTTCAGGGGACCGTCTAAGGGGACAAGAGACCCAGTACTTC
j_call: TRBJ1-1; v_call: TRBV12-3/TRBV12-4; d_call: NA; clone_size: NA; cdr3_aa: CASSLYTRAEAFF; cdr3_nt: TGTGCCAGCAGTTTATATACTAGGGCTGAAGCTTTCTTT
j_call: TRBJ1-2; v_call: TRBV18; d_call: NA; clone_size: NA; cdr3_aa: CASSSTGDYGYTF; cdr3_nt: TGTGCCAGCTCATCGACAGGTGACTATGGCTACACCTTC
j_call: TRBJ1-1; v_call: TRBV2; d_call: TRBD1; clone_size: NA; cdr3_aa: CASTGGELETEAFF; cdr3_nt: TGTGCCAGCACAGGGGGCGAATTGGAAACTGAAGCTTTCTTT
j_call: TRBJ2-5; v_call: TRBV9; d_call: TRBD2; clone_size: NA; cdr3_aa: CASSVTSGGLETQYF; cdr3_nt: TGTGCCAGCAGCGTAACTAGCGGGGGGTTAGAGACCCAGTACTTC
j_call: TRBJ1-3; v_call: TRBV7-8; d_call: NA; clone_size: NA; cdr3_aa: CASSLAGLSIGNTIYF; cdr3_nt: TGTGCCAGCAGCTTAGCAGGACTGTCGATCGGAAACACCATATATTTT
j_call: TRBJ1-2; v_call: TRBV3-1/TRBV3-2; d_call: NA; clone_size: once; cdr3_aa: CASSPSENYGYTF; cdr3_nt: TGTGCCAGCAGCCCTTCTGAGAACTATGGCTACACCTTC
j_call: TRBJ1-2; v_call: TRBV12-3/TRBV12-4; d_call: NA; clone_size: NA; cdr3_aa: CASSLGGNYGYTF; cdr3_nt: TGTGCCAGCAGTTTGGGGGGTAATTATGGCTACACCTTC